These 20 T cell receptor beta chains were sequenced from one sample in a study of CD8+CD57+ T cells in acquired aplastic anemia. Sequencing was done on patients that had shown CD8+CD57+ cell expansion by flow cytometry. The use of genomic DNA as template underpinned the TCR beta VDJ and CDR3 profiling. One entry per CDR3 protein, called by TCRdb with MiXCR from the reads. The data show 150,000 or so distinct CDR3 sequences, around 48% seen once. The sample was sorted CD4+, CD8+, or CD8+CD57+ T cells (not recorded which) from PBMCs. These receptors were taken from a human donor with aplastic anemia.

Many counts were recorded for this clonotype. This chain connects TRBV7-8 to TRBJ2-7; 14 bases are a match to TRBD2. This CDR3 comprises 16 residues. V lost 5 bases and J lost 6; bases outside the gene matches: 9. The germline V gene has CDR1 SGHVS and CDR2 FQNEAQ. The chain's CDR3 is CASSRGGTSGRVEQYF. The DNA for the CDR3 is TGTGCCAGCAGCCGGGGGGGGACTAGCGGGAGAGTCGAGCAGTACTTC.

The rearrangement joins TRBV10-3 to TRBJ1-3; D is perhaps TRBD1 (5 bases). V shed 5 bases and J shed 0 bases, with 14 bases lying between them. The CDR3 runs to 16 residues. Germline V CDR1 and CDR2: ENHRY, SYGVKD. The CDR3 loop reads CAISPTGAGSGNTIYF. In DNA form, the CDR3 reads TGTGCCATCAGTCCAACCGGGGCAGGCTCTGGAAACACCATATATTTT.

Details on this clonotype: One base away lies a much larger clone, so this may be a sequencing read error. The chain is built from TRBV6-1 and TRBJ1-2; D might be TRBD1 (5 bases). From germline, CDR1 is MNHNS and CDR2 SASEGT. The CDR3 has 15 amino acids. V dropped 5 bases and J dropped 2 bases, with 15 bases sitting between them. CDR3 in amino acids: CASSPRQFSNYGYTF. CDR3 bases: TGTGCCAGCAGTCCCCGACAGTTCTCAAACTATGGCTACACCTTC.

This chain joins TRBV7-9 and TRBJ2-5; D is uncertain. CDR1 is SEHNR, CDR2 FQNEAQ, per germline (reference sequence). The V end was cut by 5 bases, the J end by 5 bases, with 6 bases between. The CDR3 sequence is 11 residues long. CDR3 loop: CASSQLETQYF. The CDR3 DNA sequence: TGTGCCAGCAGCCAGCTCGAGACCCAGTACTTC.

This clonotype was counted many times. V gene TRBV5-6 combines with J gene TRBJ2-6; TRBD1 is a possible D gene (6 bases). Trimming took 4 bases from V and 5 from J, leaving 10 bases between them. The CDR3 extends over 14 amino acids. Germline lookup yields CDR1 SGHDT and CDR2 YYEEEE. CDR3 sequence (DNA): TGTGCCAGCAGCCGACAGGACTGGGCCAACGTCCTGACTTTC. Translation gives CASSRQDWANVLTF. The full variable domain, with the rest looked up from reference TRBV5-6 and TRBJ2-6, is DAGVTQSPTHLIKTRGQQVTLRCSPKSGHDTVSWYQQALGQGPQFIFQYYEEEERQRGNFPDRFSGHQFPNYSSELNVNALLLGDSALYLCASSRQDWANVLTFGAGSRLTVL.

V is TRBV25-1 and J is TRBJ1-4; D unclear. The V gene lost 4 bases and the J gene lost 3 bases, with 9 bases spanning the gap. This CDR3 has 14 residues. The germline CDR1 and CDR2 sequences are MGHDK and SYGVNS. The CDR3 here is CASSVYRANEKLFF. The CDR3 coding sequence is TGTGCCAGCAGTGTATACAGAGCTAATGAAAAACTGTTTTTT.

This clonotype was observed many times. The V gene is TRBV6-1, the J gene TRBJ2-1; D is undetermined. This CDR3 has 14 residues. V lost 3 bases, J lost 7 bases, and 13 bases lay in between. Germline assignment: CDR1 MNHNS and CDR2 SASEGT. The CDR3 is CASSDPTVSNEQFF. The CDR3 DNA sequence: TGTGCCAGCAGTGATCCCACGGTTTCAAATGAGCAGTTCTTC.

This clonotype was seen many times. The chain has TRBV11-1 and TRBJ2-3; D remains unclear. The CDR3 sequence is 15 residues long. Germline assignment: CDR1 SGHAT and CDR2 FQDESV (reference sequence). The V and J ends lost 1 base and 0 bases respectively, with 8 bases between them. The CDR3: CASSLDVTSTDTQYF. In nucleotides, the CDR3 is TGTGCCAGCAGCTTAGACGTCACTAGCACAGATACGCAGTATTTT.

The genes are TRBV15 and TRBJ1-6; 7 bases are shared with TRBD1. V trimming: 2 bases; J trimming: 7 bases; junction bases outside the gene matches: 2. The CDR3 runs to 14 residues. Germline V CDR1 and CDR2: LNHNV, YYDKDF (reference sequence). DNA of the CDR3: TGTGCCACCAGCAGAAGGGGGCTGAATTCACCCCTCCACTTT. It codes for CATSRRGLNSPLHF.

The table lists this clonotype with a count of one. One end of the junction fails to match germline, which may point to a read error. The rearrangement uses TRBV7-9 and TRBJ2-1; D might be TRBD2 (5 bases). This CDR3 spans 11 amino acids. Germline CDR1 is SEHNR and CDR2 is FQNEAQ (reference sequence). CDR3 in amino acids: CVSSLAREQLF. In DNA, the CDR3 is TGTGTCAGCAGCTTGGCGAGGGAGCAGCTCTTC.

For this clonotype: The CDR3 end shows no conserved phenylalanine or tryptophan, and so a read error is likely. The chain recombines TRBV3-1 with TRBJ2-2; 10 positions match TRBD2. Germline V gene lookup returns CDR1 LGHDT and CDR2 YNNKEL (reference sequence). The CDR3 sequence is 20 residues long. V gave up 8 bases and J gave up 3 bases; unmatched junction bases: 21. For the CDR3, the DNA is TGTGCCAGCCGCCCTCGACAGGGTACTAGCGGGAAAACCTACACCGGGGAGCTGTTTCTT. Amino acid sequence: CASRPRQGTSGKTYTGELFL.

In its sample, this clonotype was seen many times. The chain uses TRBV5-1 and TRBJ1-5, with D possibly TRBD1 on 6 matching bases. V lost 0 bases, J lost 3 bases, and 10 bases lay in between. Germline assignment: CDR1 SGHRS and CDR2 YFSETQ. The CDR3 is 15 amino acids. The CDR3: CASSLGRGTNQPQHF. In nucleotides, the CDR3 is TGCGCCAGCAGCTTGGGCAGGGGCACCAATCAGCCCCAGCATTTT.

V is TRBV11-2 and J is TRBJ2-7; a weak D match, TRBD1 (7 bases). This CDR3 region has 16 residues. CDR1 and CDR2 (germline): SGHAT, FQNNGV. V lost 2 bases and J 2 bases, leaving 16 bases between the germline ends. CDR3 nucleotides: TGTGCCAGCAGCTTACTTTCAGGGGGGACCACCTACGAGCAGTACTTC. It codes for CASSLLSGGTTYEQYF. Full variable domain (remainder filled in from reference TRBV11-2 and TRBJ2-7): EAGVAQSPRYKIIEKRQSVAFWCNPISGHATLYWYQQILGQGPKLLIQFQNNGVVDDSQLPKDRFSAERLKGVDSTLKIQPAKLEDSAVYLCASSLLSGGTTYEQYFGPGTRLTVT.

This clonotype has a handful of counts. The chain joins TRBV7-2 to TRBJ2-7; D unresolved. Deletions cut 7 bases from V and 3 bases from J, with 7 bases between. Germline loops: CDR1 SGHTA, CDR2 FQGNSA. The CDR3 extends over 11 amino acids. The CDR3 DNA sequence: TGTGCCAGCATCGCCAACTACGAGCAGTACTTC. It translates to CASIANYEQYF.

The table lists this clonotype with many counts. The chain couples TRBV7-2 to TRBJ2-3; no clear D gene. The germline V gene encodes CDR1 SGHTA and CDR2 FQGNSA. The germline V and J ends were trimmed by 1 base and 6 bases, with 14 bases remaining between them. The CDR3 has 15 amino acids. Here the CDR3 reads CASSLERARRDTQYF. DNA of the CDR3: TGTGCCAGCAGCTTAGAACGGGCCCGCCGGGATACGCAGTATTTT.

The CDR3: CASSRTDPYEQYF. The DNA of the CDR3 is TGTGCCAGCAGCCGGACGGACCCCTACGAGCAGTACTTC. The chain joins TRBV9 to TRBJ2-7; no definite D call. The V gene's germline CDR1 is SGDLS and CDR2 YYNGEE. The CDR3 length is 13 residues. Deletions cut 4 bases from V and 2 bases from J, with 10 bases between.

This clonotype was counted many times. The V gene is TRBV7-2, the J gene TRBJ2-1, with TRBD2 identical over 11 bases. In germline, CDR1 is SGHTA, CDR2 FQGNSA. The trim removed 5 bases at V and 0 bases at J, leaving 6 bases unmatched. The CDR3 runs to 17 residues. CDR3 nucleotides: TGTGCCAGCAGCCCCTTAGCGGGAGGGAGCTCCTACAATGAGCAGTTCTTC. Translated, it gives CASSPLAGGSSYNEQFF.

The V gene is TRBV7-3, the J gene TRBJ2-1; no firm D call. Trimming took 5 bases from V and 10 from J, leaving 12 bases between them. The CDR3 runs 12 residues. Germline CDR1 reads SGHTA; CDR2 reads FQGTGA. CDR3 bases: TGTGCCAGCAGCACCCAGGACCAGGAGCAGTTCTTC. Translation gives CASSTQDQEQFF.

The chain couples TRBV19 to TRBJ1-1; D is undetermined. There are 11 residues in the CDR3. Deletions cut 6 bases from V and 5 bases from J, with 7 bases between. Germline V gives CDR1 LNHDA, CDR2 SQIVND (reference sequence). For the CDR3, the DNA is TGTGCCAGTAGCCCTCATACTGAAGCTTTCTTT. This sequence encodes CASSPHTEAFF.

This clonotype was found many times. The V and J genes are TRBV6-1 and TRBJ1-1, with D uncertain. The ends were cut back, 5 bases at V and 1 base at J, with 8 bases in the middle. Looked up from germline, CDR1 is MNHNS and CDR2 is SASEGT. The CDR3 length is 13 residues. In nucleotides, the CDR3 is TGTGCCAGCAGTATAAAGGGGAACACTGAAGCTTTCTTT. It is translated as CASSIKGNTEAFF.